Shown below are 8 T cell receptor beta chains from a single sample sequenced in a study of cytomegalovirus exposure and HLA in healthy donors. Researchers ran the PCR with 60 Vbeta and 13 Jbeta primers. Libraries were prepared by immunoSEQ multiplex PCR; TCRdb keeps only in-frame clonotypes and omits some of them. The table records about 180,000 clones, 75% to 85% of them present only once. Specimen: PBMCs. The receptors come from a man between 18 and 29 years old in good health and CMV-seronegative.

This sequence joins TRBV9 and TRBJ2-2; D possibly corresponds to TRBD2 (7 bases). The CDR3 extends over 15 amino acids. V lost 0 bases, J lost 7 bases, and 13 bases lay in between. The germline CDR1 and CDR2 sequences are SGDLS and YYNGEE. Here the CDR3 DNA reads TGTGCCAGCAGCGTAGTTGGGGGGGCCGTCGGGGAGCTGTTTTTT. Amino acid sequence: CASSVVGGAVGELFF.

V usage is TRBV28 and J usage is TRBJ2-7; perhaps TRBD1 as D (6 bases). Germline V gives CDR1 MDHEN, CDR2 SYDVKM. The CDR3 spans 14 residues. Trimming removed 7 bases at V and 3 bases at J, with 16 bases between. CDR3 DNA sequence: TGTGCCAGCAACGAACAGGGCGGGCTCTACGAGCAGTACTTC. Amino acids: CASNEQGGLYEQYF.

This clone has only one observation. The chain uses TRBV9 and TRBJ2-7; 7 nucleotides align to TRBD1. The CDR3 is 15 amino acids. V trimming: 4 bases; J trimming: 4 bases; junction bases outside the gene matches: 11. Germline V gene lookup returns CDR1 SGDLS and CDR2 YYNGEE. CDR3 nucleotides: TGTGCCAGCAGCCCCCTAGGCAGGGGGAGTTACGAGCAGTACTTC. It specifies CASSPLGRGSYEQYF.

This clone was seen a single time. The rearrangement uses TRBV4-1 and TRBJ2-7, with TRBD1 as a possible D gene (6 bases). This CDR3 is built from 13 residues. Germline V gene lookup returns CDR1 MGHRA and CDR2 YSYEKL. Trimming removed 4 bases at V and 4 bases at J, with 11 bases between. The CDR3 spells CASSPRGGYEQYF. CDR3 coding DNA: TGCGCCAGCAGCCCCCGAGGGGGATACGAGCAGTACTTC.

This clone was seen more than once but under ten times. The V call is TRBV19, the J call TRBJ1-1; TRBD1 matches at 9 bases. CDR1 and CDR2 (germline): LNHDA, SQIVND (reference sequence). The CDR3 has 15 amino acids. V shed 5 bases and J 11 bases; nucleotides not matched to a gene: 15. The DNA of the CDR3 is TGTGCCAGTAGTGGACGGACAGGGGCAGGGGTTGGGGCTTTCTTT. Translation gives CASSGRTGAGVGAFF.

The rearrangement joins TRBV4-2 to TRBJ2-1, with TRBD2 matching 7 bases. The V and J ends lost 0 bases and 5 bases, in that order; junction bases with no gene match: 7. Germline lookup yields CDR1 LGHNA and CDR2 YNFKEQ. The CDR3 extends over 16 amino acids. In DNA form, the CDR3 reads TGTGCCAGCAGCCAAGAGAACAGCGGGGTTAACAATGAGCAGTTCTTC. It specifies CASSQENSGVNNEQFF.

The genes are TRBV5-1 and TRBJ2-1, with TRBD2 identical over 12 bases. Germline CDR1 reads SGHRS; CDR2 reads YFSETQ. This CDR3 has 15 residues. J gave up 7 bases and V 3 bases, and 5 bases lay outside the gene matches. CDR3 region: CASSSSGTSGNEQFF. The DNA for the CDR3 is TGCGCCAGCAGCTCCTCCGGGACTAGCGGGAATGAGCAGTTCTTC.

The chain couples TRBV6-1 to TRBJ2-7; D unresolved. Germline CDR1 and CDR2: MNHNS and SASEGT. Trimming shortened V by 9 bases and J by 2 bases, and 14 bases separated the two germline ends. CDR3 length: 13 residues. CDR3 protein: CASANTLAYEQYF. Written as DNA, the CDR3 is TGTGCCAGTGCGAATACCCTCGCCTACGAGCAGTACTTC.